This TCR beta chain was recorded in a study of OX40 agonist ivuxolimab in advanced cancers. Study at large: The mean age was 60 years, ranging from roughly 23 to 80, with about 87% of participants male.

This CDR3 has 16 amino acids. Trimming took off 5 bases at V and 3 bases at J, with 17 bases between the two ends. In germline, CDR1 is MNHEY, CDR2 SMNVEV (reference sequence). Clones were read by immunoSEQ multiplex PCR, and TCRdb kept only the in-frame ones, dropping some. The sample yields about 60,000 clones, 85% seen once. The chain joins TRBV27 to TRBJ1-5; weak D call: TRBD1 (5 bases). This specimen consisted of CD4+ or CD8+ T cells sorted from blood, obtained in a trial of the OX40 agonist ivuxolimab. The sequence came from an adult with an advanced solid tumor such as melanoma, head and neck, liver or kidney cancer. The chain's CDR3 is CASSGSLQGPNQPQHF. The DNA for the CDR3 is TGTGCCAGCAGTGGAAGTTTGCAGGGACCCAATCAGCCCCAGCATTTT.